This TCR beta chain was captured in a study of response to subunit inactivated influenza vaccine. TCRdb re-called the RT-PCR reads with MiXCR, one entry per CDR3 protein. The sample lists 750,000 to 850,000 distinct CDR3 sequences, around 18% occurring once. Germline V gene data show CDR1 as ENHRY and CDR2 as SYGVKD. The CDR3 runs to 13 residues. After removal of 0 bases from V and 8 bases from J, the junction contained 3 bases not matched to a gene. This clonotype was detected a few times. This specimen was PBMCs from blood, taken roughly 5 days after vaccination. This sequence originates from a man in his forties or fifties who received an inactivated influenza vaccine. The V call is TRBV10-3, the J call TRBJ1-1; TRBD1 matches at 7 bases. CDR3 protein: CAISESRGQEAFF. In nucleotides, the CDR3 is TGTGCCATCAGTGAGTCCAGGGGACAGGAAGCTTTCTTT.